This T cell receptor (beta chain) was observed in a study of blood T cell repertoires in COVID-19. On the study more broadly: Material from acute and convalescent COVID-19 was sourced from the United States, Italy and Spain. T cells, B-cell-depleted T cells, or PBMCs supplied cDNA or gDNA.

The length of the CDR3 is 13 residues. The V gene lost 3 bases and the J gene lost 4 bases, with 7 bases spanning the gap. Per the germline V gene, CDR1 is SGHTA and CDR2 is FQGNSA. Methods used by the authors: Counts of nucleated cells, estimated from reference gene primer amplification, were obtained. Assay: immunoSEQ multiplex PCR; the TCRdb copy retains only in-frame clones and omits some. Clone size and the V and J calls come from that table; the DNA yielded D and trimming. The sample contains around 150,000 clones, 85% of which appear only once. The gene calls are TRBV7-2 and TRBJ1-5, with D possibly being TRBD1 (6 bases). The source of this sequence is a human donor with acute or convalescent COVID-19. The donor label of this sample is uncertain. The sample consisted of peripheral blood. This CDR3 is CASSLQGNQPQHF. The DNA for the CDR3 is TGTGCCAGCAGCTTGCAGGGGAATCAGCCCCAGCATTTT.